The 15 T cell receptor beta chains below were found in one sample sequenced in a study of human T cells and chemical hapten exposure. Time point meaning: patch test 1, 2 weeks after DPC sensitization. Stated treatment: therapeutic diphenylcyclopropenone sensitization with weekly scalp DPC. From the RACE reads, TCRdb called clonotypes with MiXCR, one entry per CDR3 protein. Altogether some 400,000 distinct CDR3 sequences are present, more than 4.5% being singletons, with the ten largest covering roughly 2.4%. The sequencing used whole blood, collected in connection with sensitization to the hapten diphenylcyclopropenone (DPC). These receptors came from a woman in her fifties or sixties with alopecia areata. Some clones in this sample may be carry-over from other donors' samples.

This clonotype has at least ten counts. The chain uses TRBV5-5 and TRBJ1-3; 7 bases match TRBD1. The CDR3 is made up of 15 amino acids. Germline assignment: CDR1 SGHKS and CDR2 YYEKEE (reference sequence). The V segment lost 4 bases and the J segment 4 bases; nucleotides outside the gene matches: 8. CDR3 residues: CASSLLPGQGNTIYF. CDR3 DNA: TGTGCCAGCAGCCTGCTCCCGGGACAGGGAAACACCATATATTTT.

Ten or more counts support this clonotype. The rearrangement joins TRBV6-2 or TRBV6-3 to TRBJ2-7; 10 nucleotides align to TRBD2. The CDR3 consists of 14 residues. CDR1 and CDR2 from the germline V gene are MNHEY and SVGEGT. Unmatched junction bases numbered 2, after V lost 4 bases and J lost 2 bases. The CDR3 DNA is TGTGCCAGCAGTTGGACTAGCGGTCCCTACGAGCAGTACTTC. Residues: CASSWTSGPYEQYF.

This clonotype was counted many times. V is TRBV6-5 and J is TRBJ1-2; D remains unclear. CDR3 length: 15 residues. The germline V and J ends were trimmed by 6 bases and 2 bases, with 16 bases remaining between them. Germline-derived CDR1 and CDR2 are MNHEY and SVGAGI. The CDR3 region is CASSSTDRKNYGYTF. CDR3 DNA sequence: TGTGCCAGCAGCTCTACGGATAGAAAGAACTATGGCTACACCTTC.

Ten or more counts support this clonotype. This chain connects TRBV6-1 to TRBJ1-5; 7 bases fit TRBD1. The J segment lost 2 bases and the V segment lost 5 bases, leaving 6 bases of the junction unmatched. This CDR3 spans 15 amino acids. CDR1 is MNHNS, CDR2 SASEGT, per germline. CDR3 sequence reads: CASSNDRAGNQPQHF. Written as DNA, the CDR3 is TGTGCCAGCAGTAACGACAGGGCTGGCAATCAGCCCCAGCATTTT.

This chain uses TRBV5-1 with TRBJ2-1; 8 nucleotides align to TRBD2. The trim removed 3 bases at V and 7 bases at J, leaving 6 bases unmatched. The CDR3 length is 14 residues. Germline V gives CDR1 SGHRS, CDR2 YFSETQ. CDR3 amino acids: CASSSGLVMNEQFF. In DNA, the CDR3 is TGCGCCAGCAGCTCGGGACTAGTGATGAATGAGCAGTTCTTC.

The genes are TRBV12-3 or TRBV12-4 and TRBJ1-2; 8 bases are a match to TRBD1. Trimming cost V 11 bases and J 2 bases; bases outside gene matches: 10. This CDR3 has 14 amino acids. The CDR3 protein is CAVSRDRKNYGYTF. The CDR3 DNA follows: TGTGCCGTGTCTCGGGACAGGAAGAACTATGGCTACACCTTC.

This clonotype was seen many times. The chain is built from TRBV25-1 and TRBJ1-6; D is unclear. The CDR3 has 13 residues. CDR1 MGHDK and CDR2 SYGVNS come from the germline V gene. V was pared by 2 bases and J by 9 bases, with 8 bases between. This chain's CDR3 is CASSEVGSSPLHF. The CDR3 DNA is TGTGCCAGCAGTGAAGTCGGTTCTTCACCCCTCCACTTT.

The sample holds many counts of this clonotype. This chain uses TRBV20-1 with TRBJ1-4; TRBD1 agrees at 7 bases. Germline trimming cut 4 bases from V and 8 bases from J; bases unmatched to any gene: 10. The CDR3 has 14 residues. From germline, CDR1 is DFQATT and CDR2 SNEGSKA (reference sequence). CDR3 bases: TGCAGTGCTAACCCGGGACAGCCGAAAGAAAAACTGTTTTTT. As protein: CSANPGQPKEKLFF.

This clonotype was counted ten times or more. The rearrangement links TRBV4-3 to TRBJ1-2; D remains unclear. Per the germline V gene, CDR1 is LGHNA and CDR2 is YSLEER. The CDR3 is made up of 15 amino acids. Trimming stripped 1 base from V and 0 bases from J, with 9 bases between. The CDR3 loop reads CASSQAGLANYGYTF. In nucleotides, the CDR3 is TGCGCCAGCAGCCAAGCAGGTTTAGCTAACTATGGCTACACCTTC.

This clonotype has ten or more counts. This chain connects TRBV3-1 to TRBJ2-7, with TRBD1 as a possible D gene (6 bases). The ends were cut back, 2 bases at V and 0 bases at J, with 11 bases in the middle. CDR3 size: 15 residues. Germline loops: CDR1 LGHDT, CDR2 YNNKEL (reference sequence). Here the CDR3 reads CASSQLGHDSYEQYF. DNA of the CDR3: TGTGCCAGCAGCCAATTGGGACACGACTCCTACGAGCAGTACTTC.

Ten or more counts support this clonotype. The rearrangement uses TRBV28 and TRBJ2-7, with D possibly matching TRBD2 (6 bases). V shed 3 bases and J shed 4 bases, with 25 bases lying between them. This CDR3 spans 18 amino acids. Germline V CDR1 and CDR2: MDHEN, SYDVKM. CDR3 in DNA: TGTGCCAGCAGTTTGGTTACGAGCGGGCCCTATTTCGGGTACGAGCAGTACTTC. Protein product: CASSLVTSGPYFGYEQYF.

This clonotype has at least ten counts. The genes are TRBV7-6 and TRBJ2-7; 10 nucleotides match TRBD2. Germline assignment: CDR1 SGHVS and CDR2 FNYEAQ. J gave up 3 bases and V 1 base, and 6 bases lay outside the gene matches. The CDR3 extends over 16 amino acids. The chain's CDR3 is CASSLDRTSGLYEQYF. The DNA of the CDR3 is TGTGCCAGCAGCTTAGATAGGACTAGCGGCCTCTACGAGCAGTACTTC.

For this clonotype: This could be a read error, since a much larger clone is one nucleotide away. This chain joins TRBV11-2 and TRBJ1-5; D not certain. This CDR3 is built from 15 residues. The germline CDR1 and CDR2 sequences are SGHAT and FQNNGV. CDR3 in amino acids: CASSETFGAGQPKHF. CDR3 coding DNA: TGTGCCAGCAGCGAAACTTTCGGTGCCGGTCAGCCCAAGCATTTT.

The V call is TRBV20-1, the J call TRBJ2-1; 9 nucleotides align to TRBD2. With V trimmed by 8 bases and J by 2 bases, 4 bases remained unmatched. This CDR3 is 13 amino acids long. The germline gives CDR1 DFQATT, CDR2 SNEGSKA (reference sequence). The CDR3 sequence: CSRTSATYNEQFF. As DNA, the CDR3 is TGCAGTCGGACTAGCGCTACCTACAATGAGCAGTTCTTC.

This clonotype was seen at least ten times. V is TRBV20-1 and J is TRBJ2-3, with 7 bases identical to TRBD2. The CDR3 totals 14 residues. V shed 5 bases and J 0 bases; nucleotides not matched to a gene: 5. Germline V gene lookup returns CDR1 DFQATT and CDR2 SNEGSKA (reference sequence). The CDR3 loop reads CSAPSGASTDTQYF. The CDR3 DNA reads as TGCAGTGCTCCCAGCGGGGCTAGCACAGATACGCAGTATTTT.